Shown below are 8 T cell receptor beta chains from a single sample sequenced in a study of T cells after yellow fever vaccination. Via MiXCR, TCRdb re-called the 5' RACE reads, giving one row per CDR3 protein. The sample holds approximately 600,000 distinct CDR3 sequences, over 9% seen once. The source material was PBMCs, sampled on the day of the yellow fever booster vaccination. The source is a man in his thirties or forties who received the YFV17D yellow fever vaccine.

The chain has TRBV28 and TRBJ2-3; weak D call: TRBD2 (6 bases). Germline lookup yields CDR1 MDHEN and CDR2 SYDVKM. The length of the CDR3 is 17 residues. The V and J ends lost 2 bases and 5 bases respectively, with 20 bases between them. The CDR3 is CASSLRNPPPRGDTQYF. DNA of the CDR3: TGTGCCAGCAGTTTAAGGAACCCACCCCCGCGGGGAGATACGCAGTATTTT.

The table lists this clonotype with a few counts. The chain joins TRBV3-1 to TRBJ2-1; 10 bases align to TRBD2. The CDR3 contains 15 residues. V trimming: 8 bases; J trimming: 8 bases; junction bases outside the gene matches: 12. Germline assignment: CDR1 LGHDT and CDR2 YNNKEL (reference sequence). The CDR3 nucleotides read TGTGCCAGCCGCCGGGAACTAGCGGGAAACTATGAGCAGTTCTTC. This sequence encodes CASRRELAGNYEQFF.

This clonotype was observed a handful of times. The chain recombines TRBV7-2 with TRBJ1-6; 7 positions match TRBD1. This CDR3 comprises 13 residues. After removal of 4 bases from V and 8 bases from J, the junction contained 2 bases not matched to a gene. Germline V CDR1 and CDR2: SGHTA, FQGNSA. Here the CDR3 reads CASSSDRDSPLHF. CDR3 bases: TGTGCCAGCAGCTCAGACAGGGATTCACCCCTCCACTTT.

The chain carries TRBV19 and TRBJ2-1; D gene ambiguous. Germline V gene data show CDR1 as LNHDA and CDR2 as SQIVND (reference sequence). The CDR3 is 12 amino acids. The V gene lost 5 bases and the J gene lost 9 bases, with 11 bases spanning the gap. The CDR3 sequence is CASSPWTGEQFF. DNA of the CDR3: TGTGCCAGTAGTCCCTGGACGGGTGAGCAGTTCTTC.

This clonotype was found many times. The chain couples TRBV12-3 or TRBV12-4 to TRBJ2-1; no firm D call. This CDR3 has 13 residues. Deletions cut 5 bases from V and 3 bases from J, with 8 bases between. Here the CDR3 DNA reads TGTGCCAGCAGTAGCGCTAGCTACAATGAGCAGTTCTTC. Amino acid sequence: CASSSASYNEQFF.

The gene calls are TRBV20-1 and TRBJ2-3, with 13 nucleotides matching TRBD2. The junction had 7 bases not matched to a gene; V was cut back by 4 bases and J by 0 bases. This CDR3 contains 17 residues. Germline CDR1 DFQATT, CDR2 SNEGSKA (reference sequence). The CDR3 DNA reads TGCAGTGCTACGGGACTAGCGGGACCCGCTAGCACAGATACGCAGTATTTT. This translates into CSATGLAGPASTDTQYF.

The rearrangement links TRBV6-2 or TRBV6-3 to TRBJ2-1, with 7 bases aligning to TRBD2. J gave up 9 bases and V 6 bases, and 17 bases lay outside the gene matches. This CDR3 is 16 amino acids long. Germline V gives CDR1 MNHEY, CDR2 SVGEGT. Written as DNA, the CDR3 is TGTGCCAGCAGGTTATCCGGGACTAAGAACTTCGGTGAGCAGTTCTTC. Translating it yields CASRLSGTKNFGEQFF.

This clonotype was recorded at least ten times. The chain uses TRBV7-8 and TRBJ2-1; no clear D. With 2 bases removed from V and 0 bases from J, the gap between germline ends came to 11 bases. Germline CDR1 reads SGHVS; CDR2 reads FQNEAQ. The CDR3 consists of 16 residues. This chain's CDR3 is CASSLLGIASYNEQFF. DNA for the CDR3: TGTGCCAGCAGCTTATTGGGAATTGCCTCCTACAATGAGCAGTTCTTC.